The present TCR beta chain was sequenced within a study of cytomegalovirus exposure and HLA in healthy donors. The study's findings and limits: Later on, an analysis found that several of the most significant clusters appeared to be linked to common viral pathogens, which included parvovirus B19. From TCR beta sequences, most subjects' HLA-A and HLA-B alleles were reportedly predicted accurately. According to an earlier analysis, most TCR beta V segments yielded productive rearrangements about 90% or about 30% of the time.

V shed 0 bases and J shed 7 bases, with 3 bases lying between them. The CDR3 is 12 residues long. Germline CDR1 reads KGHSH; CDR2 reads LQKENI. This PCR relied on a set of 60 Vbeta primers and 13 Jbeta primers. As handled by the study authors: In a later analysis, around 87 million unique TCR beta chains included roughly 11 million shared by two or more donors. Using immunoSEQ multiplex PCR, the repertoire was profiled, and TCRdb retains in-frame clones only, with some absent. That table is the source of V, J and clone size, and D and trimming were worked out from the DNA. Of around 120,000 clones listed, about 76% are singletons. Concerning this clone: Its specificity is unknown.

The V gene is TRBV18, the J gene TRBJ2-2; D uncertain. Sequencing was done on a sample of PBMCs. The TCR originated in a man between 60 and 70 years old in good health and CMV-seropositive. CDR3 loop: CASSPPIGELFF. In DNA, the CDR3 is TGTGCCAGCTCACCACCCATCGGGGAGCTGTTTTTT.